This TCR beta chain was sequenced for a study of glioma-infiltrating T cells after dendritic cell vaccination listed by TCRdb under 2016. Turning to the overall study: The cohort included some 15 glioblastoma patients drawn from Phase I and II dendritic cell vaccination trials, of whom 9 were newly diagnosed and 6 had recurrent disease. Survival after dendritic cell vaccination was correlated with TCR sequencing metrics, including TIL content and tumor-blood repertoire overlap. Autologous tumor lysate-pulsed dendritic cell vaccination was administered to the patients between about 2002 and 2013. The vaccine consisted of monocyte-derived dendritic cells cultured about seven days with IL-4 and GM-CSF, then pulsed overnight with autologous tumor lysate. Tumor-infiltrating lymphocyte content was quantified and tumor and blood repertoires were compared in dendritic cell-vaccinated glioblastoma patients by deep sequencing of TCR beta CDR3 regions. Patients received three intradermal dendritic cell vaccine injections at biweekly intervals in the arm below the axilla.

The immunoSEQ assay amplified TCRB CDR3 regions from approximately 2 micrograms of genomic DNA, or from all available DNA when less than that amount was available. The multiplex PCR relied on 60 forward primers for TCR V beta segments and 13 reverse primers for J beta segments. Synthetic control templates were spiked into each sample at limiting dilution to estimate reads per starting template. The Illumina HiSeq System generated sequencing reads of 87 bp. The authors' pipeline ran thus. PCR and sequencing errors were removed by a nearest neighbor algorithm that merged closely related sequences. TCR overlap was measured as the percentage of unique tumor TCR beta sequences that were also present in the peripheral blood of the same patient. TCRdb carries this immuneACCESS record with in-frame sequences only. Its versions omit some clonotypes, under half of them owing to an unresolved V gene in the studies checked, with the rest unexplained. The V and J calls and clone size were taken over from that table, and D and trimming were inferred from the DNA. In all, the sample holds approximately 91,000 clones, and about 81% of those were seen once. The ten most abundant clones make up 2% to 2.5% of the sample.

Beyond this particular receptor, the publication reports: The three-group TCR overlap response model was characterized as speculative, and prospective validation of the model was stated to be required. The cohort was small and heterogeneous, with few patients having full blood and tumor sets and even fewer initial-recurrent tumor pairs. After dendritic cell vaccination, a higher estimated pretreatment TIL content predicted longer time to progression and overall survival. No direct relationship between TCR clonality and survival was found, suggesting a diverse polyclonal response may matter.

Notes on this clone: This clone's antigen is unknown. Nothing much larger sits one base from this clone, and base qualities are not available.

What this sample's time point label stands for: after dendritic cell vaccination, including at tumor progression/relapse. Selection of patients required sufficient residual fresh-frozen tumor tissue and over two years of available survival data. An isocitrate dehydrogenase mutation was not carried by any of the glioblastoma patients, although molecular status was otherwise variable. PBMC were collected before vaccination, two weeks after the third vaccination, and at tumor progression if tumor progression occurred. Genomic DNA was extracted with the Qiagen DNeasy Blood extraction Kit. The TCR originated in a human donor with glioblastoma. The sequencing used blood, collected after dendritic cell vaccination.

In nucleotides, the sequence is TGTGCCATCAGTCCTCGGGGACAGCAAAACTATGGCTACACCTTC. This encodes CAISPRGQQNYGYTF. Recombination joined TRBV10-3 with TRBJ1-2; 7 nucleotides in the junction match TRBD1. Ends trimmed: V by 5 bases, J by 2 bases; bases unmatched to a gene: 8. Per the germline V gene, ENHRY is the CDR1 and SYGVKD is the CDR2. From the cysteine up to the phenylalanine, the CDR3 has a length of 15 residues. The CDR3 DNA has 45 bases and is translated from base 1.